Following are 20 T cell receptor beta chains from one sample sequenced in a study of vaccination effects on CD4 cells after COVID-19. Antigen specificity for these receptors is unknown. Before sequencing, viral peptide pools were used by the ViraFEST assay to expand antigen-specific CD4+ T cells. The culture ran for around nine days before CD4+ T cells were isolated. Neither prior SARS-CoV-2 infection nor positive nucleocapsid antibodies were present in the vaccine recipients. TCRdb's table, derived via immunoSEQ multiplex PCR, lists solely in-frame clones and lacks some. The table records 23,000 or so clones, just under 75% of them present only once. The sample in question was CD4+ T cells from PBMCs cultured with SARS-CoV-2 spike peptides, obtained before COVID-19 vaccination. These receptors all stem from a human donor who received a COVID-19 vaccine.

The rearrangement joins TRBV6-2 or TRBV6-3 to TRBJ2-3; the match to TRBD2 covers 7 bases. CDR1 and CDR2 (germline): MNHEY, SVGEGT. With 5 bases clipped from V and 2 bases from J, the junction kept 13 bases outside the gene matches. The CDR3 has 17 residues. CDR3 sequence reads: CASSRTGLPIDTDTQYF. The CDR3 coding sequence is TGTGCCAGCAGTCGGACGGGACTACCAATAGACACAGATACGCAGTATTTT.

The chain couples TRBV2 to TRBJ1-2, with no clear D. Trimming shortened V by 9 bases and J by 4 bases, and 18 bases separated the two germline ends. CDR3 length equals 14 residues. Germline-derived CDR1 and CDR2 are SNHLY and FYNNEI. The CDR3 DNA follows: TGTGCCAGTGAGGACGGGTTTAAGGGCTATGGCTACACCTTC. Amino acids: CASEDGFKGYGYTF.

The CDR3 coding sequence is TGTGCCAGCAGCGTAGGGCTGGGGGGGCCTGTGACCGGGGAGCTGTTTTTT. It is translated as CASSVGLGGPVTGELFF. The V call is TRBV9, the J call TRBJ2-2; D possibly corresponds to TRBD2 (7 bases). Germline V CDR1 and CDR2: SGDLS, YYNGEE. V was trimmed by 0 bases and J by 5 bases, leaving 17 bases between them. The CDR3 totals 17 residues.

CDR3 in DNA: TGCAGCGGACAGCTAGCGGGCAACACCGGGGAGCTGTTTTTT. It is translated as CSGQLAGNTGELFF. The chain joins TRBV29-1 to TRBJ2-2; 8 bases match TRBD2. J lost 2 bases, V lost 7 bases, and 6 bases had no gene match. CDR1 is SQVTM, CDR2 ANQGSEA, per germline. There are 14 residues in the CDR3.

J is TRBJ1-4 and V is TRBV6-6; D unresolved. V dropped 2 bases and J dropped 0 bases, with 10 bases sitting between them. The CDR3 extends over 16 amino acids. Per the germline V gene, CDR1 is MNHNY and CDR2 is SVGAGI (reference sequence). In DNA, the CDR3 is TGTGCCAGCAGTTACCTTCAGTCTGCAACTAATGAAAAACTGTTTTTT. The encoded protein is CASSYLQSATNEKLFF.

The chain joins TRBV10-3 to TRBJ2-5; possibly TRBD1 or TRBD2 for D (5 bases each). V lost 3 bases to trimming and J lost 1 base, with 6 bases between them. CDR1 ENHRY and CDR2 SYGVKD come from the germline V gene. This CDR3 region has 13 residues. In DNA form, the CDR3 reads TGTGCCATCAGTGATGGGGGCCAAGAGACCCAGTACTTC. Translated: CAISDGGQETQYF.

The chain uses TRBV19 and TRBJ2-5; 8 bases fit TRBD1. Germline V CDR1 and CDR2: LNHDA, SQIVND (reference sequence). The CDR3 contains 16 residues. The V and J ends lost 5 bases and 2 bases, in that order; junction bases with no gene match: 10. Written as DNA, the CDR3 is TGTGCCAGTAGTTTCGCAGGGGGCCGGGGACAAGAGACCCAGTACTTC. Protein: CASSFAGGRGQETQYF.

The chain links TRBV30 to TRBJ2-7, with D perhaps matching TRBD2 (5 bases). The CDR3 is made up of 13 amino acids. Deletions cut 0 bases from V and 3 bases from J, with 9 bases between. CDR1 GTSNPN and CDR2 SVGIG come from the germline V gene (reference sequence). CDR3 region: CAWSVPGLYEQYF. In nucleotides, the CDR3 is TGTGCCTGGAGTGTACCCGGACTCTACGAGCAGTACTTC.

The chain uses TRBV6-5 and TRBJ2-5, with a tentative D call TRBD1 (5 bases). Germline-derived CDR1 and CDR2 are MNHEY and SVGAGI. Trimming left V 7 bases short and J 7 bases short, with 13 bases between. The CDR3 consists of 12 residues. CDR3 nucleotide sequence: TGTGCCAGCAAGTGGGGCATAGGGACCCAGTACTTC. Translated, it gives CASKWGIGTQYF.

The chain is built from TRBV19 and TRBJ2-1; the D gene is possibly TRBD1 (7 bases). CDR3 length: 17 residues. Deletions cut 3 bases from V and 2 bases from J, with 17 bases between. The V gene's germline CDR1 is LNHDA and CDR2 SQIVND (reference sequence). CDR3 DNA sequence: TGTGCCAGTAGTATGGGGCCTGGAGGGGGCCCCTACAATGAGCAGTTCTTC. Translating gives CASSMGPGGGPYNEQFF.

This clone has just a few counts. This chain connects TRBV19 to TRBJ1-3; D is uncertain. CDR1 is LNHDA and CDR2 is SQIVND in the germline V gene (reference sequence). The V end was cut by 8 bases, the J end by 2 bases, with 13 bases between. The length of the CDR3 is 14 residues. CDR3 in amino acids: CASSRSGTGNTIYF. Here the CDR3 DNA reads TGTGCCAGTTCCCGGAGCGGCACTGGAAACACCATATATTTT.

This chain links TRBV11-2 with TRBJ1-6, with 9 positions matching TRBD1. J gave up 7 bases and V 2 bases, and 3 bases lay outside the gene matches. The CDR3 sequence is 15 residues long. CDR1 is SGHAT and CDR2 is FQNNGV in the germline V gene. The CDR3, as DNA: TGTGCCAGCAGCTTACCGGGACAGGGCAATTCACCCCTCCACTTT. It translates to CASSLPGQGNSPLHF.

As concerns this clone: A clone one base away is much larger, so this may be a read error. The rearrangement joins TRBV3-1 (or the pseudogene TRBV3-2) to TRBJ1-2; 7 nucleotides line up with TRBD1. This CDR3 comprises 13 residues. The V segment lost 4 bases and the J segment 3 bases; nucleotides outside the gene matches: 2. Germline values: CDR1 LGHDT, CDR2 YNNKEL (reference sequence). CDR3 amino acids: CASSPGQDYGYTF. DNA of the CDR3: TGTGCCAGCAGCCCCGGACAGGACTATGGCTACACCTTC.

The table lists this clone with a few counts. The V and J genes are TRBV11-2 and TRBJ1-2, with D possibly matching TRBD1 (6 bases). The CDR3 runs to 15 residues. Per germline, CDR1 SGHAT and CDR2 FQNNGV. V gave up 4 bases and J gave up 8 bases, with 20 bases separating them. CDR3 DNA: TGTGCCAGCAGCTCTCCTACAGGGTATCAGGGCGGCTACACCTTC. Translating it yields CASSSPTGYQGGYTF.

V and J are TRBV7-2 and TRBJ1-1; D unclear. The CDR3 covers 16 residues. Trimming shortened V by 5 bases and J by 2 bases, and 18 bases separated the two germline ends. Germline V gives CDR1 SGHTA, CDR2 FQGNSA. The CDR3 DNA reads TGTGCCAGCAGCAAAGGGCGACCGGGTCCCAACACTGAAGCTTTCTTT. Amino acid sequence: CASSKGRPGPNTEAFF.

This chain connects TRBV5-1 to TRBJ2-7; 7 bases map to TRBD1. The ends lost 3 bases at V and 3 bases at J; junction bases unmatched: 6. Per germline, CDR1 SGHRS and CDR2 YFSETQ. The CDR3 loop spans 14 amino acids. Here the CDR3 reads CASSSSGQNYEQYF. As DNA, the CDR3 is TGCGCCAGCAGCTCATCGGGACAGAACTACGAGCAGTACTTC.

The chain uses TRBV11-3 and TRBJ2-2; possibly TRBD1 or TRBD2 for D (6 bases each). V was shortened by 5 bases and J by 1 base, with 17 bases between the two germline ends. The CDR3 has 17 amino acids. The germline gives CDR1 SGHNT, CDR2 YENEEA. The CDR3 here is CASSQEWGAQNTGELFF. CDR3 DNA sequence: TGTGCCAGCAGCCAAGAGTGGGGGGCTCAGAACACCGGGGAGCTGTTTTTT.

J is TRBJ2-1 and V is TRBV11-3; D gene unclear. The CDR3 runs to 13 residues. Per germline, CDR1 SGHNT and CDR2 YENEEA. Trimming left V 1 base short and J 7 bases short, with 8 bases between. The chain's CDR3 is CASSLGPSNEQFF. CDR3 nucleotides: TGTGCCAGCAGCTTAGGACCATCTAATGAGCAGTTCTTC.

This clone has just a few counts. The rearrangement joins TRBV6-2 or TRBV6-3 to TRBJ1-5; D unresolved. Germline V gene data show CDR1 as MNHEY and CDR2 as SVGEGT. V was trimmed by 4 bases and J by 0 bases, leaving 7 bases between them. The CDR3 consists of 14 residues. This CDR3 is CASSLRYSNQPQHF. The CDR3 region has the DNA TGTGCCAGCAGTTTACGCTATAGCAATCAGCCCCAGCATTTT.

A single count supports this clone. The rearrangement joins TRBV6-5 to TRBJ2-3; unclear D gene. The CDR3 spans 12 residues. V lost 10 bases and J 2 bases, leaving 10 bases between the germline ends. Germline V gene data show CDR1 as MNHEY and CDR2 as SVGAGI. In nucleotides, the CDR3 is TGTGCCACCAACAAGGCCACAGATACGCAGTATTTT. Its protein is CATNKATDTQYF.